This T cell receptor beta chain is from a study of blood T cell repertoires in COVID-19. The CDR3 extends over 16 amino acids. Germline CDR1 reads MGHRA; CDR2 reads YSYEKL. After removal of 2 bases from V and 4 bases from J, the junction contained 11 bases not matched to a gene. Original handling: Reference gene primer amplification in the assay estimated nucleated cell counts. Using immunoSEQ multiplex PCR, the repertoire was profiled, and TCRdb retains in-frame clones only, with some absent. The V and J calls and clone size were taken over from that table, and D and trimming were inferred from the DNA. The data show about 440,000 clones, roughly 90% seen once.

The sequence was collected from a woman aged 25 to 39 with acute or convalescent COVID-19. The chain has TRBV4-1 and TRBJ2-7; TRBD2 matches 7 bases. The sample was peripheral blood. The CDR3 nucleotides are TGCGCCAGCAGCCAATTTCCGGGGGGAATTTGGTACGAGCAGTACTTC. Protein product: CASSQFPGGIWYEQYF.